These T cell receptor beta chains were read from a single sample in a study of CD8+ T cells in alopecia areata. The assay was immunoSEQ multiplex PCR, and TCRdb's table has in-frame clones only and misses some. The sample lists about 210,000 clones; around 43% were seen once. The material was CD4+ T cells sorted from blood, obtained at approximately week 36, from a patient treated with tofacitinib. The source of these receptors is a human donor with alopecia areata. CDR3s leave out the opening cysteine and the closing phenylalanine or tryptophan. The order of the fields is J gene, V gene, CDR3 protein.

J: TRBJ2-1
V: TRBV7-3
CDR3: ASSLRLAGGNNEQF

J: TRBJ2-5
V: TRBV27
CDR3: ASSTRSQETQY

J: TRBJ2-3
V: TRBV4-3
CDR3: ASSQTGTSGPSTDTQY

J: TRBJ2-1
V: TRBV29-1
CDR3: SVGRVPYNEQF

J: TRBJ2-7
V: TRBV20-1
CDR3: SVSGRDEQY

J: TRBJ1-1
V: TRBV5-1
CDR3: ASSLEYSMNTEAF

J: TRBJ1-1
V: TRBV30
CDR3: AWSMNTEAF

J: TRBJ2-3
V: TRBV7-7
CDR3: ASSLAGSDTQY

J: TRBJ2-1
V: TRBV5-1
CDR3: ASSLGQRPNEQF

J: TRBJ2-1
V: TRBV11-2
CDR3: ASSLLGRGRGRYEQF

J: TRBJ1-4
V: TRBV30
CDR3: AWSVRGGKTEKLF

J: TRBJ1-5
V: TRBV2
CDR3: ASSGGQDNQPQH

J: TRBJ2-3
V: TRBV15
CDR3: ATSRVRDTQY

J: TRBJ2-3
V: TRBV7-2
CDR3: ASSDGTGRRRDTQY

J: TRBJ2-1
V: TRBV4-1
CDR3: ASSQGNVRLPYNEQF

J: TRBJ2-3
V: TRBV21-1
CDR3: ASSNQTVNTDTQY

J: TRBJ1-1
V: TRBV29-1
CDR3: SVEPGPGRNTEAF

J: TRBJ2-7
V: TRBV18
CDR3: ASSPQSLYEQY

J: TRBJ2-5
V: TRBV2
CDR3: ASTRLAPTLGETQY

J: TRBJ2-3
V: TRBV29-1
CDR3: SSGTSGVSTDTQY

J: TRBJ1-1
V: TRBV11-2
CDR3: ASSLYQKRGTEAF

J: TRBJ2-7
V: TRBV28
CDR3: ASTKDRARTYEQY

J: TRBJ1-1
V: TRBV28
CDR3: ASSHRIPGGAEAF

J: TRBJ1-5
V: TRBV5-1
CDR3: ASSWVGNQPQH

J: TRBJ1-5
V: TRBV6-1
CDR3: ASSHFDQPQH

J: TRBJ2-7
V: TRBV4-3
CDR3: ASSQNRGYEQY

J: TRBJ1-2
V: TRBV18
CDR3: ASSPQSDGYT

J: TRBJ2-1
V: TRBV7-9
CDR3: ASSLGGRDEQF

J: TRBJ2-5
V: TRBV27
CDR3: ASSLRRLAGYQETQY

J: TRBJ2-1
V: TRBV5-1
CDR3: ASSLDRSRGEQF

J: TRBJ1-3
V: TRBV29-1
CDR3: SVQKGQSPSGNTIY

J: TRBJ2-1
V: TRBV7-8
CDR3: ASSKDTLQF

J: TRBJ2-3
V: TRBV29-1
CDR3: SVAAGGNTQY

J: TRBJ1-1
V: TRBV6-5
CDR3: ASSRRADTEAF

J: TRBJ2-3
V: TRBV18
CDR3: ASSPRLADTQY

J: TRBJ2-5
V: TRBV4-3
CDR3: ASSQDLAGRGQETQY

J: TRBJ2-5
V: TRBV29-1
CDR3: SVGVGSQETQY

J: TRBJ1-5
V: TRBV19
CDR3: ASSIGGTGSQPQH

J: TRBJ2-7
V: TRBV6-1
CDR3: ASRLDSGRLY

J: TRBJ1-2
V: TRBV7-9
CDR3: ASSFAYGYT

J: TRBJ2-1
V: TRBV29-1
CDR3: SVAQAGGVYEQF

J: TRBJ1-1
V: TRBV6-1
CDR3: ASSALERNTEAF

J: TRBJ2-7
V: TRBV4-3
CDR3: ASSQGTYVYEQY

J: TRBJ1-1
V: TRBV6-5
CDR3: ASSLLQGSKAF

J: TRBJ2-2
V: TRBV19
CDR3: ATLRVGRPGELF

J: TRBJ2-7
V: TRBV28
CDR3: ASSPSGRTYEQY

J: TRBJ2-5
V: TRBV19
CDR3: ASSPWDSYQETQY

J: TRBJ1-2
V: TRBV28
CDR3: ASSLSPRDNYGYT

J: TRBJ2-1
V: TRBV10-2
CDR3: ASSVVALAYNEQF

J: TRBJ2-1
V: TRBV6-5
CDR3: ASSYQGLQF

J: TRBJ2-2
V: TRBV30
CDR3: AWGIPRDAGGAGELF

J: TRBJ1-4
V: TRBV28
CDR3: ASSASGVAEKLF

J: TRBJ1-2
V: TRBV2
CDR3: ASSPPPEGAQGYT

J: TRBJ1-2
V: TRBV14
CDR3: ASSQDRGRYGYT

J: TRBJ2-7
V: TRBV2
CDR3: ASRRQGNEQY

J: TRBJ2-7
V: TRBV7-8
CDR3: ASSLERYEQY

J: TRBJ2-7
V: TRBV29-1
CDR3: SVEGTGGHEQY

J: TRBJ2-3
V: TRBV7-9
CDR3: ASSYSGDTQY

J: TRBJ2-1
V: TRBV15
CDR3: ATSRARDYNEQF

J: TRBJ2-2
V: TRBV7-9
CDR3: ASSLAIQGLNTGELF